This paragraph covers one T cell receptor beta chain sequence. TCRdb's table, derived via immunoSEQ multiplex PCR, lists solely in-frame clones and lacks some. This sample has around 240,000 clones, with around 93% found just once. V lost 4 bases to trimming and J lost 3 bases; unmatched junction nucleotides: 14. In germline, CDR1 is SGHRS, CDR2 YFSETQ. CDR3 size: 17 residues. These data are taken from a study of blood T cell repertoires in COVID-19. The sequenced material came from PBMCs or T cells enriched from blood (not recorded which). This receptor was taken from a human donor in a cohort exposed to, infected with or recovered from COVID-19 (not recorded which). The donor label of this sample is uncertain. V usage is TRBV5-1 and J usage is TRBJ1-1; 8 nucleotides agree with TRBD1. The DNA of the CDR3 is TGCGCCAGCAGCCCCTCGGACAGGGCATACGGGCACACTGAAGCTTTCTTT. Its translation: CASSPSDRAYGHTEAFF.